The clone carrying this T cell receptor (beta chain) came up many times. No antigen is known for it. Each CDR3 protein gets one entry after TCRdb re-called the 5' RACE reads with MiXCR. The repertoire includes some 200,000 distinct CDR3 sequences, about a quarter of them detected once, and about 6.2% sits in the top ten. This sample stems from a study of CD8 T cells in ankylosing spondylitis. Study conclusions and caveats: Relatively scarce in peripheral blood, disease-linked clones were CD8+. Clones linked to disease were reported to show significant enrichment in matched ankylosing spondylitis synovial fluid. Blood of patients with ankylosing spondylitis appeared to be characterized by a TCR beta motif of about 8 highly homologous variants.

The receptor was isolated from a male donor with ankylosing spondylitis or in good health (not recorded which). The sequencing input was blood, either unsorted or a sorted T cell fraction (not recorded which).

CDR3 region: CASSRLSGTRTDTQYF. DNA for the CDR3: TGTGCCAGCAGCCGACTTAGCGGGACCCGCACAGATACGCAGTATTTT. The rearrangement links TRBV6-5 to TRBJ2-3, with TRBD2 matching 8 bases. After removal of 6 bases from V and 1 base from J, the junction contained 9 bases not matched to a gene. The length of the CDR3 is 16 residues. Per the germline V gene, CDR1 is MNHEY and CDR2 is SVGAGI.